These 15 T cell receptor beta chains were all obtained from the same sample, sequenced in a study of lymphopenia after photon versus proton radiotherapy. Here immunoSEQ multiplex PCR was the method, and the copy in TCRdb shows in-frame clones only, minus some. This sample has roughly 61,000 clones; around 90% occur once, and the top ten carry roughly 13%. The sequenced sample was peripheral blood, obtained from a patient treated with proton-based radiotherapy. Receptors were obtained from a man at least 80 years old with esophageal cancer.

As concerns this clone: Its ends do not fully match the called genes, so a read error is possible. The V call is TRBV11-3, the J call TRBJ2-7; perhaps TRBD2 as D (7 bases). The CDR3 covers 13 residues. The V gene's germline CDR1 is SGHNT and CDR2 YENEEA. CDR3 protein: CASSLGGGYEQYF. Written as DNA, the CDR3 is TGTGCCAGCAGTTTAGGGGGGGGTTACGAGCAGTACTTC. Looking up the rest from reference TRBV11-3 and TRBJ2-7 gives the full variable domain: EAGVVQSPRYKIIEKKQPVAFWCNPISGHNTLYWYLQNLGQGPELLIRYENEEAVDDSQLPKDRFSAERLKGVDSTLKIQPAELGDSAVYLCASSLGGGYEQYFGPGTRLTVT.

This chain connects TRBV5-1 to TRBJ1-2; 7 bases agree with TRBD1. Trimming at V came to 4 bases and at J to 4 bases, leaving 7 bases not matched to a gene. This CDR3 is built from 14 residues. Germline V gene data show CDR1 as SGHRS and CDR2 as YFSETQ. CDR3 sequence: CASSPGQESYGYTF. The CDR3 coding sequence is TGCGCCAGCAGCCCCGGACAGGAGAGCTATGGCTACACCTTC.

The chain couples TRBV2 to TRBJ1-5; unclear D gene. CDR3 size: 13 residues. Per germline, CDR1 SNHLY and CDR2 FYNNEI. The V end lost 4 bases, the J end lost 4 bases, and 8 bases lay between the germline ends. The CDR3 coding sequence is TGTGCCAGCAGTGTCTCGGGGAATCAGCCCCAGCATTTT. Its translation is CASSVSGNQPQHF.

CDR3 sequence: CASSQEGGGRAKGGGELFF. The CDR3 DNA sequence: TGCGCCAGCAGCCAAGAGGGCGGCGGGAGGGCAAAGGGGGGCGGGGAGCTGTTTTTT. J is TRBJ2-2 and V is TRBV4-1, with 9 bases identical to TRBD2. V was clipped by 0 bases and J by 7 bases; unmatched bases: 15. Germline V CDR1 and CDR2: MGHRA, YSYEKL. The CDR3 is made up of 19 amino acids.

The V and J genes are TRBV18 and TRBJ1-6; possible D gene TRBD1, 5 bases. Between the trimmed V and J ends, which lost 4 bases and 8 bases, there was a span of 9 bases. Germline V gives CDR1 KGHSH, CDR2 LQKENI. The CDR3 totals 13 residues. In DNA form, the CDR3 reads TGTGCCAGCTCACAACAGGAGTATTCACCCCTCCACTTT. The encoded protein is CASSQQEYSPLHF.

The gene calls are TRBV19 and TRBJ1-3; D is unclear. Trimming removed 4 bases at V and 7 bases at J, with 14 bases between. The germline CDR1 and CDR2 sequences are LNHDA and SQIVND (reference sequence). The CDR3 spans 14 residues. CDR3 amino acids: CASSTDVPSNTIYF. In nucleotides, the CDR3 is TGTGCCAGTAGTACGGACGTTCCCTCTAACACCATATATTTT.

The chain couples TRBV7-9 to TRBJ2-7; 11 bases align to TRBD1. Unmatched junction bases numbered 5, after V lost 1 base and J lost 3 bases. The CDR3 is 16 amino acids. CDR1 and CDR2 (germline): SEHNR, FQNEAQ (reference sequence). CDR3 sequence: CASSLEIGTGGYEQYF. Here the CDR3 DNA reads TGTGCCAGCAGCTTAGAAATCGGGACAGGGGGCTACGAGCAGTACTTC.

V and J are TRBV5-5 and TRBJ2-2; weak D call: TRBD1 (5 bases). The CDR3 totals 16 residues. The V gene's germline CDR1 is SGHKS and CDR2 YYEKEE (reference sequence). The V end lost 2 bases, the J end lost 3 bases, and 14 bases lay between the germline ends. The CDR3 loop is CASSLRGLSDTGELFF. The CDR3 DNA is TGTGCCAGCAGCTTAAGGGGCCTCAGTGACACCGGGGAGCTGTTTTTT.

This rearrangement joins TRBV5-1 to TRBJ2-1; 8 bases agree with TRBD2. This CDR3 comprises 15 residues. Germline CDR1 and CDR2: SGHRS and YFSETQ. The V and J ends lost 4 bases and 0 bases, in that order; junction bases with no gene match: 3. The CDR3 coding sequence is TGCGCCAGCAGCGTAACTAGCGGCTCCTACAATGAGCAGTTCTTC. It codes for CASSVTSGSYNEQFF.

The chain employs TRBV5-1 and TRBJ2-7, with D tentatively TRBD1 or TRBD2 (5 bases each). V lost 4 bases and J 4 bases, leaving 15 bases between the germline ends. Germline V gene lookup returns CDR1 SGHRS and CDR2 YFSETQ. CDR3 length equals 14 residues. CDR3 coding DNA: TGCGCCAGCAGCAGAACCGGGGCATCTTACGAGCAGTACTTC. Its translation is CASSRTGASYEQYF.

The chain combines TRBV18 with TRBJ1-4; possible D gene TRBD1, 5 bases. V shed 4 bases and J shed 2 bases, with 11 bases lying between them. The CDR3 sequence is 15 residues long. The germline V gene encodes CDR1 KGHSH and CDR2 LQKENI. CDR3 in amino acids: CASSLSRGTNEKLFF. CDR3 in DNA: TGTGCCAGCTCACTCTCCCGGGGGACTAATGAAAAACTGTTTTTT.

The chain carries TRBV9 and TRBJ1-1, with a weak D call TRBD1 (5 bases). The V and J ends lost 3 bases and 4 bases respectively, with 16 bases between them. The CDR3 contains 15 residues. Germline assignment: CDR1 SGDLS and CDR2 YYNGEE. CDR3 sequence reads: CASSADPGGGTEAFF. As DNA, the CDR3 is TGTGCCAGCAGCGCGGACCCCGGGGGTGGCACTGAAGCTTTCTTT. Full variable domain (rest looked up from reference TRBV9 and TRBJ1-1): DSGVTQTPKHLITATGQRVTLRCSPRSGDLSVYWYQQSLDQGLQFLIQYYNGEERAKGNILERFSAQQFPDLHSELNLSSLELGDSALYFCASSADPGGGTEAFFGQGTRLTVV.

The genes are TRBV5-4 and TRBJ2-1, with a possible D match to TRBD2 (6 bases). Germline V gives CDR1 SGHNT, CDR2 YYREEE (reference sequence). The CDR3 covers 13 residues. V lost 3 bases and J 11 bases, leaving 15 bases between the germline ends. In DNA, the CDR3 is TGTGCCAGCAGCTCGGAACCGGGACTTAAGCAGTTCTTC. This gives the protein CASSSEPGLKQFF.

The rearrangement links TRBV10-3 to TRBJ2-1, with TRBD2 matching 12 bases. Germline CDR1 reads ENHRY; CDR2 reads SYGVKD. Losses at the gene ends were 0 bases for V and 4 bases for J; bases not matched to a gene: 4. The CDR3 has 17 amino acids. The CDR3: CAISESVGTSGYNEQFF. The CDR3 region has the DNA TGTGCCATCAGTGAGTCGGTGGGGACTAGCGGGTACAATGAGCAGTTCTTC.

J is TRBJ2-5 and V is TRBV11-1, with 8 nucleotides matching TRBD1. V gave up 5 bases and J gave up 4 bases; unmatched junction bases: 9. CDR3 length: 15 residues. Germline V CDR1 and CDR2: SGHAT, FQDESV (reference sequence). CDR3 sequence reads: CASSPNPGGGETQYF. The CDR3 region has the DNA TGTGCCAGCAGCCCCAATCCAGGGGGCGGAGAGACCCAGTACTTC. The full variable domain, in which reference TRBV11-1 and TRBJ2-5 provide the parts outside the CDR3, is EAEVAQSPRYKITEKSQAVAFWCDPISGHATLYWYRQILGQGPELLVQFQDESVVDDSQLPKDRFSAERLKGVDSTLKIQPAELGDSAMYLCASSPNPGGGETQYFGPGTRLLVL.